Below, 20 T cell receptor beta chains from the same sample are listed, as sequenced in a study of regulatory T cells in long-lasting Graves disease. iRepertoire HTBI primers and Arm-PCR of CDR3 regions built TCR beta libraries. TCRdb called the multiplex PCR reads again in MiXCR, with one record for every CDR3 protein. This sample has about 660,000 distinct CDR3 sequences, with around 30% found just once. The sample's time point: persistent/refractory GD, antithyroid drugs over 5 years with positive TRAb. The TCR library was prepared using RNA isolated from PBMCs. The source material was peripheral blood mononuclear cells (PBMCs), sampled when the disease was refractory, from a patient treated with antithyroid drugs. The source is a female donor with Graves disease.

This clonotype was seen more than once but under ten times. V gene TRBV19 combines with J gene TRBJ1-1, with 11 bases that match TRBD1. Germline V gives CDR1 LNHDA, CDR2 SQIVND (reference sequence). CDR3 length: 14 residues. With 2 bases clipped from V and 14 bases from J, the junction kept 10 bases outside the gene matches. The CDR3 nucleotides read TGTGCCAGTAGTATAACTGGGACAGGGGGAAGATCCTTCTTT. Its translation: CASSITGTGGRSFF. The complete variable domain, with remaining parts taken from reference TRBV19 and TRBJ1-1, reads DGGITQSPKYLFRKEGQNVTLSCEQNLNHDAMYWYRQDPGQGLRLIYYSQIVNDFQKGDIAEGYSVSREKKESFPLTVTSAQKNPTAFYLCASSITGTGGRSFFGQGTRLTVV.

This chain joins TRBV19 and TRBJ1-2; D gene unclear. This CDR3 is 15 amino acids long. Germline loops: CDR1 LNHDA, CDR2 SQIVND (reference sequence). Trimming took off 4 bases at V and 4 bases at J, with 16 bases between the two ends. The chain's CDR3 is CASSTDALEFYGYTF. The CDR3 DNA sequence: TGTGCCAGTAGTACCGATGCATTAGAATTCTATGGCTACACCTTC.

This clonotype was recorded many times. The CDR3 DNA follows: TGTGCCAGCAGTAGGGGGACAGGGAGGGAGACCCAGTACTTC. Translated, it gives CASSRGTGRETQYF. The V gene is TRBV25-1, the J gene TRBJ2-5; 9 bases map to TRBD1. This CDR3 has 14 residues. J was trimmed by 5 bases and V by 5 bases; bases with no gene match: 6. Germline V gives CDR1 MGHDK, CDR2 SYGVNS.

The chain carries TRBV6-1 and TRBJ2-5; no clear D. The CDR3 runs to 14 residues. V gave up 3 bases and J gave up 4 bases, with 12 bases separating them. Per the germline V gene, CDR1 is MNHNS and CDR2 is SASEGT. The CDR3: CASSEIESRETQYF. The CDR3 bases are TGTGCCAGCAGTGAGATAGAATCCCGAGAGACCCAGTACTTC.

The chain couples TRBV2 to TRBJ1-2; D is perhaps TRBD1 (5 bases). Between the trimmed V and J ends, which lost 6 bases and 8 bases, there was a span of 16 bases. CDR1 is SNHLY, CDR2 FYNNEI, per germline. The CDR3 totals 13 residues. CDR3 protein: CASREQETRGYTF. The CDR3 region has the DNA TGTGCCAGCAGGGAACAGGAAACTCGGGGCTACACCTTC.

This clonotype appeared many times. Relative to the germline gene, one junction end is altered; a read error may explain this. CDR3 DNA sequence: TGCGCCAGCAGAGGACAGGGGACCCCTAACTATGGTTACACCTTC. The encoded protein is CASRGQGTPNYGYTF. The chain is built from TRBV5-1 and TRBJ1-2; 9 positions match TRBD1. Germline V CDR1 and CDR2: SGHRS, YFSETQ. The CDR3 covers 15 residues.

The CDR3 DNA follows: TGTGCCACCAGTAGAGGACTGCAGCTCTCTGGGGCCAACGTCCTGACTTTC. It translates to CATSRGLQLSGANVLTF. The rearrangement uses TRBV24-1 and TRBJ2-6, with D perhaps matching TRBD2 (5 bases). The germline V and J ends were trimmed by 6 bases and 0 bases, with 14 bases remaining between them. The CDR3 covers 17 residues. Germline CDR1 reads KGHDR; CDR2 reads SFDVKD.

This clonotype was counted between two and nine times. The chain joins TRBV7-6 to TRBJ2-7, with 9 bases identical to TRBD2. CDR1 and CDR2 (germline): SGHVS, FNYEAQ. V trimming: 6 bases; J trimming: 0 bases; junction bases outside the gene matches: 6. The CDR3 sequence is 15 residues long. The CDR3 reads CASRMGSGSSYEQYF. CDR3 in DNA: TGTGCCAGCAGGATGGGTAGCGGGAGCTCCTACGAGCAGTACTTC.

There are a few counts of this clonotype. This sequence joins TRBV20-1 and TRBJ2-7, with D tentatively TRBD2 (6 bases). This CDR3 is 12 amino acids long. V was cut by 3 bases and J by 5 bases, with 11 bases left in between. Looked up from germline, CDR1 is DFQATT and CDR2 is SNEGSKA (reference sequence). CDR3 DNA: TGCAGTGCTAGTACCGGGGGTCACGAGCAGTACTTC. Protein: CSASTGGHEQYF.

This clonotype has just a few counts. The rearrangement uses TRBV7-2 and TRBJ1-2; D not resolved. CDR3 size: 14 residues. From germline, CDR1 is SGHTA and CDR2 FQGNSA. V lost 4 bases, J lost 4 bases, and 13 bases lay in between. CDR3 in amino acids: CASSSRTAIYGYTF. CDR3 DNA: TGTGCCAGCAGCTCTCGGACGGCGATCTATGGCTACACCTTC.

J is TRBJ2-1 and V is TRBV20-1, with TRBD2 matching over 12 bases. The ends lost 5 bases at V and 5 bases at J; junction bases unmatched: 10. Germline V gives CDR1 DFQATT, CDR2 SNEGSKA (reference sequence). CDR3 length: 16 amino acids. This CDR3 reads CSASPPGLAGHNEQFF. The CDR3, as DNA: TGCAGTGCTTCGCCTCCAGGACTAGCGGGACACAATGAGCAGTTCTTC.

There are a few counts of this clonotype. The chain carries TRBV3-1 and TRBJ1-2; D uncertain. CDR1 LGHDT and CDR2 YNNKEL come from the germline V gene (reference sequence). Between the trimmed V and J ends, which lost 1 base and 10 bases, there was a span of 16 bases. The CDR3 runs 14 residues. CDR3 bases: TGTGCCAGCAGCCAAGGCCCTGGTGGATTCAACTACACCTTC. Protein product: CASSQGPGGFNYTF. The full variable domain, in which reference TRBV3-1 and TRBJ1-2 provide the parts outside the CDR3, is DTAVSQTPKYLVTQMGNDKSIKCEQNLGHDTMYWYKQDSKKFLKIMFSYNNKELIINETVPNRFSPKSPDKAHLNLHINSLELGDSAVYFCASSQGPGGFNYTFGSGTRLTVV.

The J gene is TRBJ1-2, the V gene TRBV6-1; D possibly corresponds to TRBD1 (5 bases). CDR1 MNHNS and CDR2 SASEGT come from the germline V gene. Deletions cut 6 bases from V and 5 bases from J, with 19 bases between. The CDR3 is made up of 15 amino acids. CDR3 DNA: TGTGCCAGCAGAATACCCGGGACGCCCATTTATGGCTACACCTTC. Translating it yields CASRIPGTPIYGYTF.

This clonotype appeared many times. The CDR3 protein is CASSPNSGRASYEQYF. DNA of the CDR3: TGTGCCAGCAGTCCCAATAGCGGGAGGGCCTCCTACGAGCAGTACTTC. The chain employs TRBV6-2 or TRBV6-3 and TRBJ2-7, with 11 bases matching TRBD2. Germline-derived CDR1 and CDR2 are MNHEY and SVGEGT. After removal of 5 bases from V and 0 bases from J, the junction contained 6 bases not matched to a gene. The CDR3 contains 16 residues.

This clonotype appeared a few times. This chain connects TRBV18 to TRBJ1-5; no reliable D call. There are 14 residues in the CDR3. The germline V gene has CDR1 KGHSH and CDR2 LQKENI. V was trimmed by 8 bases and J by 3 bases, leaving 14 bases between them. In DNA, the CDR3 is TGTGCCAGCAGCCCCGGGAGTTCCAATCAGCCCCAGCATTTT. As protein: CASSPGSSNQPQHF.

V and J are TRBV7-9 and TRBJ1-1, with D possibly matching TRBD1 (5 bases). Trimming shortened V by 3 bases and J by 7 bases, and 15 bases separated the two germline ends. CDR1 and CDR2 from the germline V gene are SEHNR and FQNEAQ (reference sequence). The CDR3 has 14 residues. As DNA, the CDR3 is TGTGCCAGCAGCTTCCTTAGTGGGGGTCGTGAAGCTTTCTTT. This translates into CASSFLSGGREAFF.

This clonotype was detected many times. CDR3: CASSSDRLEAFF. In nucleotides, the CDR3 is TGTGCCAGCAGTTCGGACAGGCTCGAAGCTTTCTTT. V usage is TRBV2 and J usage is TRBJ1-1; the match to TRBD1 covers 7 bases. Germline trimming cut 5 bases from V and 8 bases from J; bases unmatched to any gene: 5. This CDR3 region has 12 residues. Germline loops: CDR1 SNHLY, CDR2 FYNNEI.

The V gene is TRBV27, the J gene TRBJ1-4; TRBD1 might be the D (5 bases). CDR1 is MNHEY, CDR2 SMNVEV, per germline (reference sequence). Trimming took 6 bases from V and 8 from J, leaving 13 bases between them. The CDR3 loop spans 13 amino acids. In nucleotides, the CDR3 is TGTGCCAGCAGCATTCAACGGGGGGAAAAACTGTTTTTT. This sequence encodes CASSIQRGEKLFF. The full variable domain, in which reference TRBV27 and TRBJ1-4 provide the parts outside the CDR3, is EAQVTQNPRYLITVTGKKLTVTCSQNMNHEYMSWYRQDPGLGLRQIYYSMNVEVTDKGDVPEGYKVSRKEKRNFPLILESPSPNQTSLYFCASSIQRGEKLFFGSGTQLSVL.

The CDR3 is CASSSDQGEGNQPQHF. The DNA for the CDR3 is TGTGCCAGCAGTTCTGACCAGGGCGAGGGCAATCAGCCCCAGCATTTT. This chain connects TRBV28 to TRBJ1-5, with a tentative D call TRBD1 (5 bases). Germline V gene lookup returns CDR1 MDHEN and CDR2 SYDVKM. The length of the CDR3 is 16 residues. V was cut by 4 bases and J by 2 bases, with 15 bases left in between.

This clonotype was detected only a few times. The CDR3 region is CASSSDRHRVRPEAFF. CDR3 DNA sequence: TGTGCCAGCAGCTCCGACCGACACAGGGTTCGCCCTGAAGCTTTCTTT. The chain is built from TRBV7-9 and TRBJ1-1; TRBD1 might be the D (6 bases). The CDR3 covers 16 residues. V was trimmed by 4 bases and J by 6 bases, leaving 21 bases between them. CDR1 and CDR2 from the germline V gene are SEHNR and FQNEAQ (reference sequence).